This TCR beta chain was profiled in a study of T cell repertoires in cytomegalovirus infection. On the study more broadly: Used in the study were CMV epitopes, some recently identified and HLA-C-restricted, others well-studied and HLA-B-restricted. It was the public TCR beta signatures that indicated both CMV infection and matching HLA type.

CDR1 and CDR2 (germline): SGHAT, FQNNGV. Trimming left V 3 bases short and J 10 bases short, with 15 bases between. This CDR3 contains 13 residues. Of note for this clonotype: What it recognizes is unknown.

TCRdb reprocessed the reads with MiXCR, giving one entry per CDR3 protein. The table shows about 920,000 distinct CDR3 sequences, with around a third occurring only once. The TCR was taken from a human donor in good health (CMV status not recorded). Some clones in this sample may be carry-over from other donors' samples. The V and J genes are TRBV11-2 and TRBJ1-1; D remains ambiguous. The specimen comprised cultured CD8+ T cells from PBMCs, sampled from culture after CMV antigen stimulation. Here the CDR3 reads CASSFWRQFGAFF. CDR3 DNA sequence: TGTGCCAGCAGCTTCTGGAGGCAGTTCGGAGCTTTCTTT.